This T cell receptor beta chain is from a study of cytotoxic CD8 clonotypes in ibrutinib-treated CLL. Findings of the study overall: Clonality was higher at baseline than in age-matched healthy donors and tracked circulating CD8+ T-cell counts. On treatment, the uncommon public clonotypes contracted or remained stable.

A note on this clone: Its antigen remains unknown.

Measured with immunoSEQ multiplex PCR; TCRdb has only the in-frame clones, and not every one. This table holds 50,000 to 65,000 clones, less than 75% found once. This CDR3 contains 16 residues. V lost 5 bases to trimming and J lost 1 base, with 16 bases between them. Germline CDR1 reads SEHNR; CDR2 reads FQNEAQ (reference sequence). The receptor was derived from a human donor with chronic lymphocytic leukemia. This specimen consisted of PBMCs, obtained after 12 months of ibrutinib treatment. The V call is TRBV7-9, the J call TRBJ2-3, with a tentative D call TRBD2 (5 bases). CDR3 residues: CASSLWAGRGTDTQYF. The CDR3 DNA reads TGTGCCAGCAGCCTATGGGCGGGTCGGGGCACAGATACGCAGTATTTT.